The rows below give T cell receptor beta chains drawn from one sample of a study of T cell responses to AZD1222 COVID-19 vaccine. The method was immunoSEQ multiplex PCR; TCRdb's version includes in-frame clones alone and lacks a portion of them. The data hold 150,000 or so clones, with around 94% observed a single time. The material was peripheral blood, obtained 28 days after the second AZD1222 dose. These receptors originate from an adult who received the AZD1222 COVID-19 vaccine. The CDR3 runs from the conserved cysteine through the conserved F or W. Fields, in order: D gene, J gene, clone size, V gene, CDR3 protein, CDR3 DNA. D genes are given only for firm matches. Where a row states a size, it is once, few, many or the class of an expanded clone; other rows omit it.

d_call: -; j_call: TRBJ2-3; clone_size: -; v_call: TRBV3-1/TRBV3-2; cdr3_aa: CASSDRRTDTQYF; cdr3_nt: TGTGCCAGCAGCGACCGGAGGACAGATACGCAGTATTTT
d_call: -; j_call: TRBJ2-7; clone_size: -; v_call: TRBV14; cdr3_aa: CASSQDKGGLVSGEQYF; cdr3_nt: TGTGCCAGCAGCCAAGACAAAGGAGGGCTGGTATCGGGCGAGCAGTACTTC
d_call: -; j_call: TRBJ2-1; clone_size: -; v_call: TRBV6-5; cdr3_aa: CASGTHNEQFF; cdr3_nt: TGTGCCAGCGGCACCCACAATGAGCAGTTCTTC
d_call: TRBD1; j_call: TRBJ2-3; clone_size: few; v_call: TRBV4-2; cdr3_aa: CASSQDGTGSPDTQYF; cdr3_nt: TGTGCCAGCAGCCAAGATGGGACAGGGAGTCCAGATACGCAGTATTTT
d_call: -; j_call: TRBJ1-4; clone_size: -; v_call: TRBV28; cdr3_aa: CVAGANEKLFF; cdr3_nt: TGTGTTGCAGGGGCTAATGAAAAACTGTTTTTT
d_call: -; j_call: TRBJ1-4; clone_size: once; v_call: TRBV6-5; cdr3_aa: CASSYRPGRNEKLFF; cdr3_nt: TGTGCCAGCAGTTACAGGCCAGGGAGAAATGAAAAACTGTTTTTT
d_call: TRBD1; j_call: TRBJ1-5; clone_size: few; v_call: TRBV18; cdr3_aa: CASSPRDSNQPQHF; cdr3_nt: TGTGCCAGCTCCCCCAGGGACAGTAACCAGCCCCAGCATTTT
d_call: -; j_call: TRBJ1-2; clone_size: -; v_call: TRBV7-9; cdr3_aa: CASSLRGGMSGYTF; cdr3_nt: TGTGCCAGCAGCCTAAGAGGGGGGATGAGTGGCTACACCTTC
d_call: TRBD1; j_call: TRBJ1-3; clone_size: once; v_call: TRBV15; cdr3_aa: CATSTFHLQGTGNTIYF; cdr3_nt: TGTGCCACCAGCACCTTCCATCTACAGGGGACTGGAAACACCATATATTTT
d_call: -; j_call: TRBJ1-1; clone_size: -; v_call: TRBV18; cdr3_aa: CASSLEINTEAFF; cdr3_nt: TGTGCCAGCTCACTAGAGATTAACACTGAAGCTTTCTTT
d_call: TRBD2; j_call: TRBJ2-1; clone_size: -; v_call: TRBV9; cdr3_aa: CASSGRLAGAYNEQFF; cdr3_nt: TGTGCCAGCAGCGGACGACTAGCGGGAGCCTACAATGAGCAGTTCTTC
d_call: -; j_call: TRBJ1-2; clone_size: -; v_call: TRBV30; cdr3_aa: CAWRFPGVLYGYTF; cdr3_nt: TGTGCCTGGAGATTCCCCGGGGTTCTCTATGGCTACACCTTC
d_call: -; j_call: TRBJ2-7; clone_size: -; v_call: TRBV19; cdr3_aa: CASSPSVQYEQYF; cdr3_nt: TGTGCCAGTAGCCCTAGCGTACAATACGAGCAGTACTTC
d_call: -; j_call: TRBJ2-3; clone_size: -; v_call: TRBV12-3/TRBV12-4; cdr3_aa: CASSLFSGDTQYF; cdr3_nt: TGTGCCAGCAGCCTTTTTTCGGGGGATACGCAGTATTTT
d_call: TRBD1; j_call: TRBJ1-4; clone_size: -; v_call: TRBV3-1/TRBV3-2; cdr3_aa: CASSQDSGTGGEKLFF; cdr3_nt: TGTGCCAGCAGCCAAGACTCCGGGACAGGGGGTGAAAAACTGTTTTTT
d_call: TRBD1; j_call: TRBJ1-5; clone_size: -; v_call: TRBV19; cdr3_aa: CASRTRQGGNQPQHF; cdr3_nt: TGTGCCAGTAGAACAAGACAGGGGGGCAATCAGCCCCAGCATTTT
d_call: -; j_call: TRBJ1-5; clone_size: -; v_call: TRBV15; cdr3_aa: CATSSTDSVSNQPQHF; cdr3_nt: TGTGCCACCAGCAGCACTGACAGCGTGAGCAATCAGCCCCAGCATTTT
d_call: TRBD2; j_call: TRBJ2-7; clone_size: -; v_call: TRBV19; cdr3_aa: CASTPRTSMYEQYF; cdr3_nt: TGTGCCAGTACCCCAAGGACTAGTATGTACGAGCAGTACTTC
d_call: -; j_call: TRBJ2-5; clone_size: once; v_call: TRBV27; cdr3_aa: CASSLYAGEETQYF; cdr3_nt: TGTGCCAGCAGTTTATACGCAGGGGAAGAGACCCAGTACTTC
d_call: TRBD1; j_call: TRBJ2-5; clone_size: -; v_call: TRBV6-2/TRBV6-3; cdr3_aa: CASRPHQTGEETQYF; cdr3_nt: TGTGCCAGCAGACCTCACCAGACAGGGGAAGAGACCCAGTACTTC
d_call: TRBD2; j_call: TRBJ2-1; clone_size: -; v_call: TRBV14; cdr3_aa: CASSQADLNIAGGPYNEQFF; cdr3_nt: TGTGCCAGCAGCCAAGCGGATCTGAACATAGCGGGAGGGCCCTACAATGAGCAGTTCTTC
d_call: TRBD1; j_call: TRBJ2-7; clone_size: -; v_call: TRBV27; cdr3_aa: CASSWVGTGTYEQYF; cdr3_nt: TGTGCCAGCAGTTGGGTTGGGACAGGGACCTACGAGCAGTACTTC
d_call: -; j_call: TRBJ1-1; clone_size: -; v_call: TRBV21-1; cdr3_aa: CASSPQEGTGSRNTEAFF; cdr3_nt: TGTGCCAGCAGCCCCCAGGAGGGGACAGGGTCCAGGAACACTGAAGCTTTCTTT
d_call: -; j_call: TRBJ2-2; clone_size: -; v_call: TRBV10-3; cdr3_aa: CAISEHTRLSGTTNTGELFF; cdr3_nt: TGTGCCATCAGTGAGCACACCCGCCTGAGTGGGACCACGAACACCGGGGAGCTGTTTTTT
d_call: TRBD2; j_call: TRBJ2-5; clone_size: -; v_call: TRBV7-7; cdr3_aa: CASSPGLAGGKETQYF; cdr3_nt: TGTGCCAGCAGCCCTGGACTAGCGGGAGGGAAAGAGACCCAGTACTTC
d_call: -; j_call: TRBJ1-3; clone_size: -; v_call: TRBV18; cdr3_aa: CASSPGGEDTIYF; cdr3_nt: TGTGCCAGCTCACCAGGAGGAGAGGACACCATATATTTT
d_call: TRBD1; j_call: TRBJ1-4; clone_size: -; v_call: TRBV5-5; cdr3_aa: CASSFTGQNNEKLFF; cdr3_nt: TGTGCCAGCAGCTTCACGGGACAGAATAATGAAAAACTGTTTTTT
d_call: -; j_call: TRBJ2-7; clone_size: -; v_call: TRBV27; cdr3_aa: CASGLYYEQYF; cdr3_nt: TGTGCCAGCGGCTTATATTACGAGCAGTACTTC
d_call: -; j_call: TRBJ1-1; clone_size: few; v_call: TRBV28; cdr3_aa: CASVREGTEAFF; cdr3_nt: TGTGCCAGTGTCAGGGAAGGCACTGAAGCTTTCTTT
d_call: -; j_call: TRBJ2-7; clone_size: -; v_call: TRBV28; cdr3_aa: CASSYLRIEQYF; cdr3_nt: TGTGCCAGCAGTTACCTAAGGATCGAGCAGTACTTC
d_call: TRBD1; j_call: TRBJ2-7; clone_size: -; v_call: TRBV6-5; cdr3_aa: CASWGQGEHEQYF; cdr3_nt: TGTGCCAGCTGGGGACAGGGGGAGCACGAGCAGTACTTC
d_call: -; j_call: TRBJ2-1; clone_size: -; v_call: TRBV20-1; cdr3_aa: CSSDGNEQFF; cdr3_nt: TGCAGTAGCGACGGCAATGAGCAGTTCTTC
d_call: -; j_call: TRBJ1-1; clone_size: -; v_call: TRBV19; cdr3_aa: CASMMRALNTEAFF; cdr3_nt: TGTGCCAGTATGATGAGGGCCTTGAACACTGAAGCTTTCTTT
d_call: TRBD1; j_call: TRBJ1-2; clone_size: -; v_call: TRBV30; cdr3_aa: CATPRTGLYGYTF; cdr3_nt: TGTGCCACTCCTAGGACAGGGCTCTATGGCTACACCTTC
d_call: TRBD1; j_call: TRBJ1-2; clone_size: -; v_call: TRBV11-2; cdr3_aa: CASSALRDRSYGYTF; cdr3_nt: TGTGCCAGCAGCGCCCTCCGGGACAGGAGCTATGGCTACACCTTC
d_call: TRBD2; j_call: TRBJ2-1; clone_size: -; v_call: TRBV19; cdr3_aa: CASKSLAGLYNEQFF; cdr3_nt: TGTGCCAGCAAGTCCCTAGCGGGCCTCTACAATGAGCAGTTCTTC
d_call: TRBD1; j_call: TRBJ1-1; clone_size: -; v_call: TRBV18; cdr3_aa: CASSPVTGRVNTEAFF; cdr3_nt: TGTGCCAGCTCACCCGTGACAGGGCGAGTGAACACTGAAGCTTTCTTT
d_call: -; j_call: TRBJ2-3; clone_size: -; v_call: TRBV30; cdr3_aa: CAWNLGWADTQYF; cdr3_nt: TGTGCCTGGAATCTGGGGTGGGCAGATACGCAGTATTTT
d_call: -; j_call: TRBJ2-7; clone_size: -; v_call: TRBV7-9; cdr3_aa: CASSQAYEQYF; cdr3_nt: TGTGCCAGCAGCCAGGCCTACGAGCAGTACTTC
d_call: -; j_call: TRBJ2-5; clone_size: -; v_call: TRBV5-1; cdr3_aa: CASSLGEETQYF; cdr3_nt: TGCGCCAGCAGCTTGGGTGAAGAGACCCAGTACTTC
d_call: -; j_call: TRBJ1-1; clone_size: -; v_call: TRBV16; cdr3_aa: CASSHSVSNTEAFF; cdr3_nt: TGTGCCAGCAGCCACTCAGTCTCGAACACTGAAGCTTTCTTT
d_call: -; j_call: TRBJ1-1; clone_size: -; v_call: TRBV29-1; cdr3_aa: CSVDGTNTEAFF; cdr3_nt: TGCAGCGTTGATGGGACGAACACTGAAGCTTTCTTT
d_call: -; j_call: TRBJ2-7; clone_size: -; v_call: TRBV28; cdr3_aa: CASSLQGGPYEQYF; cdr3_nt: TGTGCCAGCAGTCTCCAGGGCGGACCCTACGAGCAGTACTTC
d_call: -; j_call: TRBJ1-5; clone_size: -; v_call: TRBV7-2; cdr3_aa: CASSHRRYSNQPQHF; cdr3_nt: TGTGCCAGCAGTCACAGGAGGTATAGCAATCAGCCCCAGCATTTT
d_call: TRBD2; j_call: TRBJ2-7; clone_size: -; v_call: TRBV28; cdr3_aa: CAIYAPGLAGGGEQYF; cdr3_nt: TGTGCCATATACGCACCGGGACTAGCGGGAGGGGGCGAGCAGTACTTC
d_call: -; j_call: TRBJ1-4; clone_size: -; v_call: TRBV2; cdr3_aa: CASNSGLDEKLFF; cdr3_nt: TGTGCCAGCAATTCCGGGCTTGACGAAAAACTGTTTTTT
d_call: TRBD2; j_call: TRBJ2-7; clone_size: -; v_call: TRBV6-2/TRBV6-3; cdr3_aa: CASSYWREEGEQYF; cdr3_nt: TGTGCCAGCAGTTACTGGCGGGAGGAAGGCGAGCAGTACTTC
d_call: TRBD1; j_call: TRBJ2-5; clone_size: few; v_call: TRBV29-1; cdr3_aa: CSCEGAVRETQYF; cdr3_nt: TGCAGCTGCGAGGGGGCTGTCAGAGAGACCCAGTACTTC
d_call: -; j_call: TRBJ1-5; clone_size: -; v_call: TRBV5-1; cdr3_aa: CASSLAGRDNQPQHF; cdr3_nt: TGCGCCAGCAGCTTGGCGGGCAGGGATAATCAGCCCCAGCATTTT